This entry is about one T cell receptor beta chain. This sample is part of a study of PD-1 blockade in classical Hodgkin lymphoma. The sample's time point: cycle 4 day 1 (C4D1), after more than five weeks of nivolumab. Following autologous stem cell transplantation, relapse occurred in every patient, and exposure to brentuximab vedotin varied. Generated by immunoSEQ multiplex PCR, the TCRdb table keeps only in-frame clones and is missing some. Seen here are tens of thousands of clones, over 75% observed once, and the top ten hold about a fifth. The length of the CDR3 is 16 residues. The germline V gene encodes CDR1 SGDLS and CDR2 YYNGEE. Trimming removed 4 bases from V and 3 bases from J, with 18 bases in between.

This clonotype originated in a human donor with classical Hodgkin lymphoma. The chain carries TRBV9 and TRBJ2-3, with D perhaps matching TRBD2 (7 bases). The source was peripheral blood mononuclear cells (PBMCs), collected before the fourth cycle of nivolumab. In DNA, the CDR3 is TGTGCCAGCAGCCCTAAGGGGGGGGCCTCAACAGATACGCAGTATTTT. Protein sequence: CASSPKGGASTDTQYF.